This T cell receptor (beta chain) emerged from a study of cytomegalovirus exposure and HLA in healthy donors. About the study: There were fewer than 130 million unique TCR beta sequences, drawn from approximately 180 million T cells, in an earlier analysis. Study observations and caveats: The number of N-insertions in an Asian-associated ancestry cluster was reportedly below the roughly 660-donor mean in a later analysis.

CDR1 and CDR2 (germline): LNHNV, YYDKDF (reference sequence). V was pared by 4 bases and J by 2 bases, with 14 bases between. The CDR3 is made up of 15 amino acids. The study ran its PCR with 60 Vbeta and 13 Jbeta primers. The assay was immunoSEQ multiplex PCR, and TCRdb's table has in-frame clones only and misses some. The table lists 90,000 to 120,000 clones, over 80% of them singletons. This clone was seen just once. Its antigen is not known. This chain uses TRBV15 with TRBJ1-2, with a possible D match to TRBD1 (6 bases). The sample comprised PBMCs. The sequence was obtained from a man aged 30 to 39 in good health and CMV-seropositive. DNA for the CDR3: TGTGCCACCAGCAACCGCCTAGGGGGAAACTATGGCTACACCTTC. Translated: CATSNRLGGNYGYTF. Variable domain in full (rest from reference TRBV15 and TRBJ1-2): DAMVIQNPRYQVTQFGKPVTLSCSQTLNHNVMYWYQQKSSQAPKLLFHYYDKDFNNEADTPDNFQSRRPNTSFCFLDIRSPGLGDTAMYLCATSNRLGGNYGYTFGSGTRLTVV.